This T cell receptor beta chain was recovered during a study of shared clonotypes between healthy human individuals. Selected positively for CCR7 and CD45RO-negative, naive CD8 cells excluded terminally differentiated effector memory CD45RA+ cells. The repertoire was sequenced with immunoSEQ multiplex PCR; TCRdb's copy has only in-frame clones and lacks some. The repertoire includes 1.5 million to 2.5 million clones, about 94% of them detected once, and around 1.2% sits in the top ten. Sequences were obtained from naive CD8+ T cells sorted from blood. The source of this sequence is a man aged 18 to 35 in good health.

In DNA form, the CDR3 reads TGTGCCAGCACCCTGAGCTCTGGAAACACCATATATTTT. It codes for CASTLSSGNTIYF. V and J are TRBV6-5 and TRBJ1-3; D is ambiguous. V dropped 7 bases and J dropped 0 bases, with 7 bases sitting between them. This CDR3 contains 13 residues. Germline CDR1 is MNHEY and CDR2 is SVGAGI.